Following are 17 T cell receptor beta chains from one sample sequenced in a study of vaccination and CD4 T cells after COVID-19. The study sequenced cultured CD4+ T cell DNA using the Oncomine TCR Beta short-read assay. TCRdb re-called the PCR reads through MiXCR, storing one row per CDR3 protein. This table has about 12,000 distinct CDR3 sequences, roughly 58% appearing once. The sample's treatment: approximately nine-day PBMC culture with coronavirus spike peptide pools or control peptides (ViraFEST assay). For these receptors, no antigen is known. Material: CD4+ T cells from blood, cultured in vitro. The origin of the receptors is a human donor who had recovered from COVID-19.

This clonotype showed up just a few times. The CDR3 sequence: CAWERTVDYGYTF. CDR3 sequence (DNA): TGTGCCTGGGAGCGGACAGTAGACTATGGCTACACCTTC. V is TRBV30 and J is TRBJ1-2; D is possibly TRBD1 (6 bases). V lost 5 bases, J lost 3 bases, and 13 bases lay in between. Germline assignment: CDR1 GTSNPN and CDR2 SVGIG (reference sequence). CDR3 length: 13 amino acids.

This clonotype appeared a few times. The V call is TRBV6-2 or TRBV6-3, the J call TRBJ2-3; perhaps TRBD2 as D (6 bases). This CDR3 comprises 13 residues. Per the germline V gene, CDR1 is MNHEY and CDR2 is SVGEGT. V lost 8 bases and J lost 1, with 10 bases in between. The CDR3 DNA is TGTGCCAGCGAGGCTAGCGGCACAGATACGCAGTATTTT. Residues: CASEASGTDTQYF.

The V gene is TRBV11-3, the J gene TRBJ1-1; D remains unclear. The CDR3 loop spans 12 amino acids. Trimming removed 3 bases at V and 7 bases at J, with 9 bases between. From germline, CDR1 is SGHNT and CDR2 YENEEA. As DNA, the CDR3 is TGTGCCAGCAGCTTTTCGGGTGGTGAAGCTTTCTTT. Amino acid sequence: CASSFSGGEAFF.

The V gene is TRBV6-2 or TRBV6-3, the J gene TRBJ2-7, with TRBD2 matching over 8 bases. The CDR3 is 19 amino acids. Looked up from germline, CDR1 is MNHEY and CDR2 is SVGEGT. The J segment lost 0 bases and the V segment lost 4 bases, leaving 17 bases of the junction unmatched. The CDR3 region is CASSSQAGANLLSSYEQYF. For the CDR3, the DNA is TGTGCCAGCAGTTCCCAAGCGGGGGCGAATCTACTCAGCTCCTACGAGCAGTACTTC.

This chain links TRBV4-2 with TRBJ2-7; D tentatively reads TRBD1 or TRBD2 (5 bases each). V was clipped by 1 base and J by 1 base, with 11 bases between them. This CDR3 has 15 amino acids. From germline, CDR1 is LGHNA and CDR2 YNFKEQ. The CDR3 loop is CASSQVGTDSYEQYF. The CDR3 nucleotides read TGTGCCAGCAGCCAAGTGGGGACGGATTCCTACGAGCAGTACTTC.

The chain combines TRBV11-2 with TRBJ2-5, with TRBD2 matching over 11 bases. This CDR3 has 15 amino acids. The trim removed 5 bases at V and 3 bases at J, leaving 5 bases unmatched. CDR1 and CDR2 from the germline V gene are SGHAT and FQNNGV. CDR3 amino acids: CASSRLGLAEETQYF. The DNA for the CDR3 is TGTGCCAGCAGCCGCCTGGGACTAGCGGAAGAGACCCAGTACTTC.

This clonotype was counted between two and nine times. The rearrangement joins TRBV19 to TRBJ1-2; D possibly corresponds to TRBD1 (5 bases). Trimming shortened V by 4 bases and J by 4 bases, and 13 bases separated the two germline ends. Looked up from germline, CDR1 is LNHDA and CDR2 is SQIVND (reference sequence). The CDR3 has 14 amino acids. CDR3 nucleotides: TGTGCCAGTAGTAGGCCAGGGTACGGCTATGGCTACACCTTC. This sequence encodes CASSRPGYGYGYTF.

The V call is TRBV7-2, the J call TRBJ2-3; the match to TRBD1 covers 11 bases. From germline, CDR1 is SGHTA and CDR2 FQGNSA. Trimming took 4 bases from V and 5 from J; bases not matched to a gene: 5. The CDR3 is 15 residues long. CDR3 bases: TGTGCCAGCAGCTCGACGGGACAGGGGGGAGATACGCAGTATTTT. This codes for CASSSTGQGGDTQYF.

The gene calls are TRBV2 and TRBJ1-2, with a possible D match to TRBD1 (5 bases). This CDR3 contains 12 residues. Trimming left V 7 bases short and J 4 bases short, with 10 bases between. The germline gives CDR1 SNHLY, CDR2 FYNNEI. The CDR3 spells CASNRDPYGYTF. The CDR3 region has the DNA TGTGCCAGCAATAGGGACCCCTATGGCTACACCTTC.

The chain combines TRBV6-2 or TRBV6-3 with TRBJ1-1, with TRBD1 as a possible D gene (6 bases). The CDR3 length is 16 residues. Trimming cost V 0 bases and J 7 bases, with 18 bases left between them. CDR1 MNHEY and CDR2 SVGEGT come from the germline V gene. The CDR3 DNA follows: TGTGCCAGCAGTTACTCTGGCAGGGGAAGGGACGGTGAAGCTTTCTTT. Translation: CASSYSGRGRDGEAFF.

The count of this clonotype is one. This chain connects TRBV15 to TRBJ1-1; no clear D. Trimming removed 1 base at V and 7 bases at J, with 10 bases between. CDR1 is LNHNV and CDR2 is YYDKDF in the germline V gene (reference sequence). The CDR3 length is 13 residues. The CDR3: CATSRGGDLEAFF. DNA for the CDR3: TGTGCCACCAGCAGAGGGGGAGACCTTGAAGCTTTCTTT.

This clonotype was seen once. V usage is TRBV7-2 and J usage is TRBJ1-2; 8 nucleotides agree with TRBD1. Germline trimming cut 3 bases from V and 4 bases from J; bases unmatched to any gene: 4. Germline loops: CDR1 SGHTA, CDR2 FQGNSA. The CDR3 runs to 14 residues. The CDR3 DNA follows: TGTGCCAGCAGCTTCACAGGGGGAGGCTATGGCTACACCTTC. Residues: CASSFTGGGYGYTF.

The J gene is TRBJ1-2, the V gene TRBV6-5; TRBD1 matches 7 bases. Germline V gene lookup returns CDR1 MNHEY and CDR2 SVGAGI. V shed 4 bases, J shed 3 bases, and the junction held 8 bases outside the gene matches. This CDR3 has 15 amino acids. CDR3 sequence reads: CASSFRTGGDYGYTF. DNA for the CDR3: TGTGCCAGCAGTTTCAGGACAGGAGGGGACTATGGCTACACCTTC.

This clonotype was observed a few times. This chain uses TRBV27 with TRBJ1-1; D is ambiguous. Per the germline V gene, CDR1 is MNHEY and CDR2 is SMNVEV (reference sequence). The V end was cut by 6 bases, the J end by 0 bases, with 11 bases between. This CDR3 region has 14 residues. The CDR3, as DNA: TGTGCCAGCAGCCCGACACTCTTGAACACTGAAGCTTTCTTT. This encodes CASSPTLLNTEAFF.

The rearrangement joins TRBV7-2 to TRBJ1-5; D not certain. The CDR3 has 15 amino acids. Trimming cost V 1 base and J 1 base, with 8 bases left between them. Looked up from germline, CDR1 is SGHTA and CDR2 is FQGNSA. CDR3 coding DNA: TGTGCCAGCAGCTTAGGCGGAAGGAGCAATCAGCCCCAGCATTTT. The encoded protein is CASSLGGRSNQPQHF.

This clonotype was recorded a few times. The chain is built from TRBV15 and TRBJ1-5; no clear D. Per germline, CDR1 LNHNV and CDR2 YYDKDF (reference sequence). V was clipped by 0 bases and J by 7 bases, with 7 bases between them. The CDR3 has 13 residues. CDR3 nucleotides: TGTGCCACCAGCAGAGATTTGGGGCAGCCCCAGCATTTT. The encoded protein is CATSRDLGQPQHF.

V and J are TRBV11-3 and TRBJ1-2, with D possibly TRBD1 on 6 matching bases. The CDR3 spans 12 residues. Trimming cost V 5 bases and J 7 bases, with 11 bases left between them. The germline gives CDR1 SGHNT, CDR2 YENEEA. The CDR3 nucleotides are TGTGCCAGCAGCACCTTACAGGGTGGCTACACCTTC. This codes for CASSTLQGGYTF.